This T cell receptor (beta chain) was identified during a study of blood T cell repertoires in COVID-19. Across the study: T cells, B-cell-depleted T cells, or PBMCs supplied cDNA or gDNA.

The method was immunoSEQ multiplex PCR; TCRdb's version includes in-frame clones alone and lacks a portion of them. Of around 400,000 clones listed, about 90% were seen once; the top ten hold more than 1%. The CDR3 is 15 residues long. The V gene's germline CDR1 is MDHEN and CDR2 SYDVKM. V lost 4 bases, J lost 9 bases, and 7 bases stayed unmatched. The TCR comes from a man aged 40-55 years with acute or convalescent COVID-19. This chain connects TRBV28 to TRBJ2-1, with 12 bases fitting TRBD1. Specimen: peripheral blood. The chain's CDR3 is CASSSPGQGAIEQFF. For the CDR3, the DNA is TGTGCCAGCAGTTCCCCGGGACAGGGGGCCATTGAGCAGTTCTTC. The full variable domain, with the rest looked up from reference TRBV28 and TRBJ2-1, is DVKVTQSSRYLVKRTGEKVFLECVQDMDHENMFWYRQDPGLGLRLIYFSYDVKMKEKGDIPEGYSVSREKKERFSLILESASTNQTSMYLCASSSPGQGAIEQFFGPGTRLTVL.